The entry that follows covers one T cell receptor beta chain sequence. Its matching antigen is unknown. The data are from a study of Ad26.COV2.S vaccination and SARS-CoV-2 variants. Study-level information: Doses of Ad26.COV2.S were injected into muscle once or twice, 56 days apart. General observations from the study: The placebo group had lower spike-specific TCR breadth than the vaccine recipients did.

This CDR3 spans 16 amino acids. Germline V gene lookup returns CDR1 SGHTA and CDR2 FQGNSA. Trimming pared 3 bases from V and 7 bases from J, leaving 18 bases between. Data came from immunoSEQ multiplex PCR; TCRdb stores just in-frame clones and leaves some out. The sample gives around 240,000 clones, 85% to 90% of which show up once; approximately 12% is in the top ten. Documented treatment: roughly 18 received Ad26.COV2.S at low or high dose, single or two shots; roughly five received placebo; per-sample allocation not given. Sampling happened 63 days after the first vaccine or placebo injection. This TCR came from a person aged 18-60 years who received the Ad26.COV2.S COVID-19 vaccine or a placebo. Sequenced here: peripheral blood, sampled in a trial of Ad26.COV2.S vaccine versus placebo. The V call is TRBV7-2, the J call TRBJ1-4, with TRBD1 as a possible D gene (5 bases). Here the CDR3 DNA reads TGTGCCAGCAGCTTCGGATCGGTCGGGGGGGGTGAAAAACTGTTTTTT. It yields the protein CASSFGSVGGGEKLFF.